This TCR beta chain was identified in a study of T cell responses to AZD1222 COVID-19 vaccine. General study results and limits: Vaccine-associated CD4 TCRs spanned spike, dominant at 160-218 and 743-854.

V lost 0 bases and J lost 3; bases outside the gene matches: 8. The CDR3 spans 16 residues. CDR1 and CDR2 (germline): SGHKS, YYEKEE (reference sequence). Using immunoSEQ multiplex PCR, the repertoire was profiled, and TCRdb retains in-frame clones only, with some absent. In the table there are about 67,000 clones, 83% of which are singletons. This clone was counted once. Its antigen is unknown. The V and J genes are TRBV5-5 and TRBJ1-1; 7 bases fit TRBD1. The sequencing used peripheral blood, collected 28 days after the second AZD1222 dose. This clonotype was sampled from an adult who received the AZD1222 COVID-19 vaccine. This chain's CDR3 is CASSLDVGQVDTEAFF. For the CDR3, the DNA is TGTGCCAGCAGCTTGGACGTCGGACAGGTGGACACTGAAGCTTTCTTT.